The 14 T cell receptor beta chains below come from one sample, sequenced in a study of human T cells and chemical hapten exposure. Specified time point: patch test 3, about 24 weeks after DPC sensitization. The treatment: therapeutic diphenylcyclopropenone sensitization with weekly scalp DPC. Via MiXCR, TCRdb re-called the RACE reads, giving one row per CDR3 protein. Among around 200,000 distinct CDR3 sequences listed, around 23% were seen once. This specimen was whole blood, taken in connection with sensitization to the hapten diphenylcyclopropenone (DPC). The receptors were sampled from a middle-aged woman with alopecia areata. Some clones in this sample may be carry-over from other donors' samples.

The chain employs TRBV18 and TRBJ1-2; a weak D match, TRBD1 (6 bases). The V gene's germline CDR1 is KGHSH and CDR2 LQKENI. V lost 0 bases to trimming and J lost 2 bases, with 13 bases between them. The CDR3 has 16 amino acids. The CDR3 nucleotides read TGTGCCAGCTCACCACCTCTGGGGGGCCCCAACTATGGCTACACCTTC. Its translation: CASSPPLGGPNYGYTF.

This clonotype was found many times. V is TRBV7-9 and J is TRBJ2-3; possible D gene TRBD2, 6 bases. V was shortened by 3 bases and J by 0 bases, with 10 bases between the two germline ends. There are 15 residues in the CDR3. CDR1 is SEHNR, CDR2 FQNEAQ, per germline (reference sequence). In nucleotides, the CDR3 is TGTGCCAGCAGCTTGGACGGGGGAAGCACAGATACGCAGTATTTT. Its protein is CASSLDGGSTDTQYF. The whole variable domain, remainder taken from reference TRBV7-9 and TRBJ2-3, is DTGVSQNPRHKITKRGQNVTFRCDPISEHNRLYWYRQTLGQGPEFLTYFQNEAQLEKSRLLSDRFSAERPKGSFSTLEIQRTEQGDSAMYLCASSLDGGSTDTQYFGPGTRLTVL.

In its sample, this clonotype was seen many times. CDR3 sequence reads: CSASTGGAGYGYTF. DNA for the CDR3: TGCAGTGCTTCTACAGGGGGCGCAGGATATGGCTACACCTTC. The rearrangement joins TRBV20-1 to TRBJ1-2; 9 bases agree with TRBD1. V lost 5 bases, J lost 5 bases, and 9 bases stayed unmatched. The germline V gene has CDR1 DFQATT and CDR2 SNEGSKA (reference sequence). This CDR3 region has 14 residues.

In this sample, this clonotype turned up a few times. This chain joins TRBV4-2 and TRBJ2-7, with TRBD2 as a possible D gene (5 bases). CDR3 length equals 15 residues. The V gene's germline CDR1 is LGHNA and CDR2 YNFKEQ. The ends were cut back, 0 bases at V and 5 bases at J, with 14 bases in the middle. The CDR3 region has the DNA TGTGCCAGCAGCCAAGATATAGCTAGCTTAGACGAGCAGTACTTC. Translated, it gives CASSQDIASLDEQYF.

The chain employs TRBV19 and TRBJ2-2; D assignment may be TRBD1 or TRBD2 (5 bases each). The CDR3 consists of 19 residues. V was pared by 3 bases and J by 2 bases, with 22 bases between. Germline V lookup: CDR1 LNHDA, CDR2 SQIVND (reference sequence). CDR3 nucleotide sequence: TGTGCCAGTAGTATTGGGGGTCTTCGTTCCAGGGTAAACACCGGGGAGCTGTTTTTT. This codes for CASSIGGLRSRVNTGELFF.

The table lists this clonotype with a count of one. The chain recombines TRBV6-5 with TRBJ1-1; D unclear. There are 13 residues in the CDR3. The ends were cut back, 2 bases at V and 8 bases at J, with 12 bases in the middle. CDR1 MNHEY and CDR2 SVGAGI come from the germline V gene. In DNA form, the CDR3 reads TGTGCCAGCAGTTACCTTCCCGGGGAGGAAGCTTTCTTT. Amino acids: CASSYLPGEEAFF.

The chain joins TRBV4-3 to TRBJ2-2; 7 nucleotides line up with TRBD1. There are 14 residues in the CDR3. V dropped 2 bases and J dropped 7; count of bases not matched to a gene: 4. Germline loops: CDR1 LGHNA, CDR2 YSLEER. The CDR3: CASSQQQGFGELFF. The CDR3, as DNA: TGCGCCAGCAGCCAACAACAGGGGTTCGGGGAGCTGTTTTTT.

The sample holds a few counts of this clonotype. This chain connects TRBV7-2 to TRBJ2-7, with no clear D. The CDR3 loop spans 14 amino acids. Between the trimmed V and J ends, which lost 1 base and 2 bases, there was a span of 9 bases. CDR1 is SGHTA and CDR2 is FQGNSA in the germline V gene. This chain's CDR3 is CASSLVGIPYEQYF. The CDR3 region has the DNA TGTGCCAGCAGCTTAGTCGGCATCCCCTACGAGCAGTACTTC.

The rearrangement uses TRBV10-3 and TRBJ1-1; 7 bases are a match to TRBD1. The germline CDR1 and CDR2 sequences are ENHRY and SYGVKD. Trimming at V came to 4 bases and at J to 4 bases, leaving 12 bases not matched to a gene. The CDR3 runs to 16 residues. The CDR3 sequence is CAISGSRYRQGTEAFF. The DNA for the CDR3 is TGTGCCATCAGTGGATCCCGTTACCGACAGGGCACTGAAGCTTTCTTT.

This clonotype occurred a few times. The gene calls are TRBV20-1 and TRBJ2-7, with D possibly being TRBD2 (6 bases). Trimming shortened V by 6 bases and J by 5 bases, and 14 bases separated the two germline ends. Germline-derived CDR1 and CDR2 are DFQATT and SNEGSKA (reference sequence). The CDR3 has 12 residues. The CDR3 coding sequence is TGCAGTGCAGGAGGGGTTTTGGACGAGCAGTACTTC. It translates to CSAGGVLDEQYF.

This chain uses TRBV7-2 with TRBJ2-7; 7 positions agree with TRBD2. The CDR3 contains 17 residues. The J segment lost 2 bases and the V segment lost 5 bases, leaving 15 bases of the junction unmatched. Per germline, CDR1 SGHTA and CDR2 FQGNSA. In DNA form, the CDR3 reads TGTGCCAGCAGCAGAGGGCGAGGCGGGAGTGAACCCTACGAGCAGTACTTC. This sequence encodes CASSRGRGGSEPYEQYF.

This clonotype appeared a few times. This chain joins TRBV28 and TRBJ1-6, with 11 nucleotides matching TRBD1. CDR1 and CDR2 from the germline V gene are MDHEN and SYDVKM. V shed 5 bases, J shed 9 bases, and the junction held 6 bases outside the gene matches. This CDR3 has 15 amino acids. CDR3 nucleotides: TGTGCCAGCAGTCCCCGGGGACAGGGGGGTTCACCCCTCCACTTT. Translating gives CASSPRGQGGSPLHF.

This clonotype was seen a handful of times. The chain couples TRBV7-9 to TRBJ1-5; D remains ambiguous. Trimming left V 3 bases short and J 2 bases short, with 14 bases between. CDR1 and CDR2 from the germline V gene are SEHNR and FQNEAQ (reference sequence). This CDR3 has 16 amino acids. As DNA, the CDR3 is TGTGCCAGCAGCTTTGGACCGGCAGTGGGCAATCAGCCCCAGCATTTT. It encodes CASSFGPAVGNQPQHF.

This chain links TRBV20-1 with TRBJ2-3; no definite D call. Trimming took off 0 bases at V and 5 bases at J, with 9 bases between the two ends. The V gene's germline CDR1 is DFQATT and CDR2 SNEGSKA (reference sequence). The CDR3 sequence is 13 residues long. The CDR3 coding sequence is TGCAGTGCTAGAGACCCTCGCGTAGATACGCAGTATTTT. The encoded protein is CSARDPRVDTQYF.